The rows below give T cell receptor beta chains drawn from one sample of a study of T cell responses to AZD1222 COVID-19 vaccine. Libraries were prepared by immunoSEQ multiplex PCR; TCRdb keeps only in-frame clonotypes and omits some of them. The data hold 90,000 to 120,000 clones, with approximately 96% observed a single time. The sequences come from peripheral blood, collected on day 0 of AZD1222 vaccination. These receptors all come from an adult in good health. Each CDR3 is given with its conserved first and last residue. A D gene is named only where the DNA matches it firmly. Size values are once, few and many counts, or a class for expanded clones, and some rows have none.

>.|TRBV27|TRBD1|TRBJ1-5
CASSWTGDSNQPQHF
TGTGCCAGCAGTTGGACAGGGGATAGCAATCAGCCCCAGCATTTT
>.|TRBV10-3|.|TRBJ1-2
CAISLDRDGYTF
TGTGCCATCAGCCTCGATCGCGATGGCTACACCTTC
>.|TRBV6-2/TRBV6-3|.|TRBJ1-6
CASSQAENSPLHF
TGTGCCAGCAGTCAAGCGGAAAATTCACCCCTCCACTTT
>.|TRBV4-3|TRBD2|TRBJ2-7
CASSQEISGGYEQYF
TGCGCCAGCAGCCAAGAAATTAGCGGGGGTTACGAGCAGTACTTC
>.|TRBV7-7|TRBD1|TRBJ1-1
CASSLITGVGHTEAFF
TGTGCCAGCAGCTTAATCACAGGGGTGGGGCACACTGAAGCTTTCTTT
>.|TRBV28|TRBD1|TRBJ1-5
CASSPLSGGGQPQHF
TGTGCCAGCAGTCCCTTAAGTGGAGGGGGCCAGCCCCAGCATTTT
>.|TRBV29-1|TRBD1|TRBJ2-7
CSVERGRGPGYEQYF
TGCAGCGTTGAAAGAGGAAGGGGGCCAGGCTACGAGCAGTACTTC
>.|TRBV5-1|.|TRBJ2-1
CASSLGLGGTSYNEQFF
TGCGCCAGCAGCCTGGGACTCGGCGGGACCTCCTACAATGAGCAGTTCTTC
>few|TRBV4-3|TRBD1|TRBJ2-5
CASSQEGPGGEETQYF
TGCGCCAGCAGCCAAGAAGGGCCAGGGGGCGAAGAGACCCAGTACTTC
>.|TRBV27|.|TRBJ2-7
CASSPLGLSIDEQYF
TGTGCCAGCAGCCCCTTAGGGCTTTCTATAGACGAGCAGTACTTC
>.|TRBV6-5|.|TRBJ1-2
CASRNPLYGYTF
TGTGCCAGCAGGAACCCACTTTATGGCTACACCTTC
>.|TRBV20-1|.|TRBJ2-5
CSASFLGGRGKETQYF
TGCAGTGCTAGTTTCTTGGGGGGGCGCGGGAAAGAGACCCAGTACTTC
>.|TRBV5-1|.|TRBJ1-1
CASSLGVNTEAFF
TGCGCCAGCAGCTTGGGGGTGAACACTGAAGCTTTCTTT
>.|TRBV5-1|TRBD1|TRBJ1-6
CASSLEGTGRSPLHF
TGCGCCAGCAGCTTGGAGGGGACAGGGCGTTCACCCCTCCACTTT
>.|TRBV9|.|TRBJ1-1
CASSATGTPVSVF
TGTGCCAGCAGCGCAACCGGGACACCGGTTTCAGTCTTT
>.|TRBV7-2|.|TRBJ1-2
CASSWGGSGFNYGYTF
TGTGCCAGCAGCTGGGGAGGGTCGGGTTTCAACTATGGCTACACCTTC
>.|TRBV6-5|.|TRBJ1-1
CASSFRRAYEAFF
TGTGCCAGCAGTTTCCGCCGGGCGTATGAAGCTTTCTTT
>.|TRBV10-3|TRBD1|TRBJ1-4
CAISEGTETNEKLFF
TGTGCCATCAGTGAAGGGACAGAGACTAATGAAAAACTGTTTTTT
>.|TRBV12-5|TRBD2|TRBJ2-7
CASGSRLAGVYEQYF
TGTGCTAGTGGTTCGCGACTAGCGGGAGTCTACGAGCAGTACTTC
>.|TRBV18|.|TRBJ1-3
CASSPRTDSSGNTIYF
TGTGCCAGCTCACCACGCACAGACTCCTCTGGAAACACCATATATTTT
>.|TRBV19|.|TRBJ2-7
CASSANGPGRGEQYF
TGTGCCAGTAGTGCAAACGGACCGGGACGGGGCGAGCAGTACTTC
>.|TRBV19|.|TRBJ1-4
CASNLGDTNEKLFF
TGTGCCAGTAACTTGGGGGACACCAATGAAAAACTGTTTTTT
>once|TRBV19|.|TRBJ1-3
CASSTPRGSGNTIYF
TGTGCCAGTAGTACCCCCCGAGGGTCTGGAAACACCATATATTTT
>.|TRBV19|.|TRBJ2-2
CASSLTGTPRLTGELFF
TGTGCCAGTAGTCTGACCGGGACTCCTCGTTTGACCGGGGAGCTGTTTTTT
>.|TRBV12-3/TRBV12-4|.|TRBJ1-4
CASSLTANEKLFF
TGTGCCAGCAGTTTAACAGCCAATGAAAAACTGTTTTTT
>once|TRBV5-5|.|TRBJ1-1
CASSHSLGEAFF
TGTGCCAGCAGCCACAGTCTGGGAGAAGCTTTCTTT